One sample yielded the 12 T cell receptor beta chains listed below, sequenced in a study of T cell changes during pregnancy in multiple sclerosis. The protocol was immunoSEQ multiplex PCR, while the TCRdb copy is restricted to in-frame clones and leaves out a portion. The sample includes tens of thousands of clones, approximately 92% seen only once; the top ten take approximately 0.36%. Specimen: CD4+ T cells from peripheral blood mononuclear cells, collected before pregnancy. The receptor set was obtained from a female donor with multiple sclerosis, enrolled in a pregnancy study.

CDR3 region: CASSLQRYNEQFF. The CDR3 nucleotides are TGTGCCAGCAGCTTACAGCGGTACAATGAGCAGTTCTTC. The V call is TRBV7-2, the J call TRBJ2-1; D might be TRBD2 (5 bases). Germline V CDR1 and CDR2: SGHTA, FQGNSA. The CDR3 has 13 residues. Trimming cost V 2 bases and J 4 bases, with 6 bases left between them.

This clone occurred a few times. The chain is built from TRBV19 and TRBJ2-4, with D possibly being TRBD2 (7 bases). In germline, CDR1 is LNHDA, CDR2 SQIVND (reference sequence). Trimming stripped 7 bases from V and 6 bases from J, with 13 bases between. The CDR3 totals 13 residues. CDR3 loop: CASMVGGGNIQYF. The CDR3 nucleotides are TGTGCCAGTATGGTGGGAGGGGGAAACATTCAGTACTTC.

This clone appeared a single time. The genes are TRBV14 and TRBJ2-1, with D perhaps matching TRBD1 (6 bases). CDR1 is SGHDN, CDR2 FVKESK, per germline. Trimming took off 0 bases at V and 8 bases at J, with 17 bases between the two ends. CDR3 length: 16 residues. The CDR3: CASSQDRGRGRDEQFF. CDR3 bases: TGTGCCAGCAGCCAAGATCGCGGCAGGGGTAGGGATGAGCAGTTCTTC.

The chain has TRBV27 and TRBJ2-1; weak D call: TRBD2 (5 bases). This CDR3 spans 16 amino acids. Trimming stripped 4 bases from V and 3 bases from J, with 16 bases between. Per the germline V gene, CDR1 is MNHEY and CDR2 is SMNVEV (reference sequence). Here the CDR3 reads CASSSAAGGGYNEQFF. As DNA, the CDR3 is TGTGCCAGCAGTTCCGCTGCAGGAGGAGGCTACAATGAGCAGTTCTTC.

The V call is TRBV5-1, the J call TRBJ2-3, with D possibly TRBD1 on 5 matching bases. Germline values: CDR1 SGHRS, CDR2 YFSETQ. The V end was cut by 0 bases, the J end by 2 bases, with 10 bases between. CDR3 length: 15 amino acids. The CDR3 loop is CASSLGTKPTDTQYF. The CDR3 region has the DNA TGCGCCAGCAGCTTGGGGACAAAACCCACAGATACGCAGTATTTT.

The rearrangement links TRBV13 to TRBJ2-1; 9 bases are shared with TRBD1. V lost 5 bases to trimming and J lost 6 bases; unmatched junction nucleotides: 11. The CDR3 has 16 residues. Germline-derived CDR1 and CDR2 are PRHDT and FYEKMQ (reference sequence). The CDR3 protein is CASSTRGQGVGNEQFF. DNA for the CDR3: TGTGCCAGCAGCACCCGGGGACAGGGCGTCGGCAATGAGCAGTTCTTC. The variable domain in full, completed from reference TRBV13 and TRBJ2-1, reads AAGVIQSPRHLIKEKRETATLKCYPIPRHDTVYWYQQGPGQDPQFLISFYEKMQSDKGSIPDRFSAQQFSDYHSELNMSSLELGDSALYFCASSTRGQGVGNEQFFGPGTRLTVL.

The count of this clone is one. The gene calls are TRBV5-1 and TRBJ1-1, with D tentatively TRBD1 (5 bases). Germline CDR1 and CDR2: SGHRS and YFSETQ. This CDR3 region has 14 residues. Trimming took 7 bases from V and 0 from J, leaving 13 bases between them. CDR3 bases: TGCGCCAGCCGCCCCCAGGGCATGAACACTGAAGCTTTCTTT. Translating gives CASRPQGMNTEAFF.

The CDR3 bases are TGTGCCAGCAGCTTAGGCGTAAGTCGGGGAAGCACAGATACGCAGTATTTT. Translation gives CASSLGVSRGSTDTQYF. V usage is TRBV13 and J usage is TRBJ2-3; tentatively, D is TRBD2 (5 bases). The germline V gene encodes CDR1 PRHDT and CDR2 FYEKMQ (reference sequence). Trimming took off 0 bases at V and 0 bases at J, with 13 bases between the two ends. The CDR3 has 17 amino acids.

CDR3 sequence: CASRGQYEQYF. CDR3 nucleotides: TGTGCCAGCAGGGGACAGTACGAGCAGTACTTC. The chain employs TRBV6-5 and TRBJ2-7; the match to TRBD1 covers 7 bases. Germline-derived CDR1 and CDR2 are MNHEY and SVGAGI. The V segment lost 6 bases and the J segment 4 bases; nucleotides outside the gene matches: 0. The CDR3 sequence is 11 residues long.

The chain links TRBV27 to TRBJ2-3; 7 bases agree with TRBD1. Germline loops: CDR1 MNHEY, CDR2 SMNVEV (reference sequence). The J segment lost 4 bases and the V segment lost 3 bases, leaving 4 bases of the junction unmatched. There are 14 residues in the CDR3. The CDR3 DNA sequence: TGTGCCAGCAGTTTTTCCGGACAGGCAGATACGCAGTATTTT. Amino acids: CASSFSGQADTQYF.

V and J are TRBV19 and TRBJ2-6, with 7 positions matching TRBD1. The junction had 17 bases not matched to a gene; V was cut back by 6 bases and J by 15 bases. Germline V gene sequence: CDR1 LNHDA, CDR2 SQIVND (reference sequence). The CDR3 is made up of 15 amino acids. CDR3 nucleotide sequence: TGTGCCAGTAGCACCAGCCGACAGGGAATCGGCTACCTGACTTTC. Translating gives CASSTSRQGIGYLTF.

The chain has TRBV19 and TRBJ1-2; D perhaps matches TRBD1 (5 bases). The V end lost 5 bases, the J end lost 5 bases, and 18 bases lay between the germline ends. CDR1 and CDR2 from the germline V gene are LNHDA and SQIVND (reference sequence). The CDR3 extends over 15 amino acids. This chain's CDR3 is CASSYGYQGLYGYTF. CDR3 coding DNA: TGTGCCAGTAGTTACGGGTACCAGGGATTGTATGGCTACACCTTC.